The 11 T cell receptor beta chains reported below all come from one sample, sequenced in a study of shared clonotypes between healthy human individuals. Some clones are missing from TCRdb's copy, which holds only in-frame ones; the method was immunoSEQ multiplex PCR. Of about half a million clones in the sample, roughly 80% were seen once. The sequenced sample consisted of PBMCs. These TCRs come from a woman aged 40 to 50 in good health. Some clones in this sample may be carry-over from other donors' samples.

Turning to this clone: This is likely an artifact of a read error, given a far larger clone one base away. This same CDR3 is encoded by further DNA sequences in the sample. The gene calls are TRBV30 and TRBJ1-3; a possible D gene is TRBD1 (6 bases). Trimming pared 4 bases from V and 4 bases from J, leaving 8 bases between. The CDR3 has 12 residues. Germline assignment: CDR1 GTSNPN and CDR2 SVGIG (reference sequence). The chain's CDR3 is CAWNRAGNTIYF. CDR3 sequence (DNA): TGTGCCTGGAACAGGGCCGGAAACACCATATATTTT.

This chain joins TRBV7-2 and TRBJ1-3; 9 nucleotides agree with TRBD1. After removal of 2 bases from V and 7 bases from J, the junction contained 9 bases not matched to a gene. The CDR3 contains 16 residues. Per the germline V gene, CDR1 is SGHTA and CDR2 is FQGNSA. CDR3 sequence (DNA): TGTGCCAGCAGCTTACAGCCCGACAGGGGGTCGAACACCATATATTTT. This encodes CASSLQPDRGSNTIYF.

This clone was recorded at least ten times. The CDR3 nucleotides read TGTGCCAGCAGCAGACAGACAGGGGTCGGAAACACCATATATTTT. It is translated as CASSRQTGVGNTIYF. The chain joins TRBV7-6 to TRBJ1-3; 8 positions agree with TRBD1. Germline CDR1 reads SGHVS; CDR2 reads FNYEAQ. The CDR3 has 15 amino acids. The J segment lost 4 bases and the V segment lost 5 bases, leaving 7 bases of the junction unmatched.

This chain uses TRBV9 with TRBJ2-3, with a weak D call TRBD2 (5 bases). The length of the CDR3 is 15 residues. Germline V gene data show CDR1 as SGDLS and CDR2 as YYNGEE. V gave up 2 bases and J gave up 2 bases, with 12 bases separating them. CDR3 coding DNA: TGTGCCAGCAGCGTCAGGACTCAATTCACAGATACGCAGTATTTT. It specifies CASSVRTQFTDTQYF.

Turning to this clone: One base separates it from a far larger clone, so it is likely a read error. This same CDR3 is encoded by further DNA sequences in the sample. This chain's CDR3 is CASSVGTANTYEQYF. CDR3 bases: TGTGCCAGCAGTGTAGGGACTGCTAACACCTACGAGCAGTACTTC. The chain carries TRBV6-1 and TRBJ2-7, with a weak D call TRBD2 (6 bases). V gave up 4 bases and J gave up 2 bases, with 15 bases separating them. Germline V lookup: CDR1 MNHNS, CDR2 SASEGT. The CDR3 runs to 15 residues.

This clone was seen a single time. The chain has TRBV9 and TRBJ2-1; 14 bases line up with TRBD2. V trimming: 0 bases; J trimming: 7 bases; junction bases outside the gene matches: 3. The CDR3 loop spans 16 amino acids. From germline, CDR1 is SGDLS and CDR2 YYNGEE. CDR3 in DNA: TGTGCCAGCAGCGTAGGGGGACTAGCGGGAGTGAATGAGCAGTTCTTC. Residues: CASSVGGLAGVNEQFF.

On this clone: A far larger clone lies a single base away; this is likely a read error. This chain joins TRBV5-1 and TRBJ1-3; D remains unclear. Germline CDR1 reads SGHRS; CDR2 reads YFSETQ. There are 17 residues in the CDR3. This CDR3 is CSSSLAPAGTSGNTIYF. DNA for the CDR3: TGCTCCAGCAGCTTGGCGCCCGCTGGCACCTCTGGAAACACCATATATTTT.

The chain is built from TRBV7-9 and TRBJ2-1; tentatively, D is TRBD1 or TRBD2 (5 bases each). The CDR3 runs to 15 residues. V was pared by 4 bases and J by 4 bases, with 14 bases between. Germline CDR1 SEHNR, CDR2 FQNEAQ (reference sequence). CDR3 protein: CASSWGSGTYNEQFF. CDR3 DNA: TGTGCCAGCAGCTGGGGCAGCGGTACTTACAATGAGCAGTTCTTC.

The rearrangement links TRBV5-1 to TRBJ2-7; maybe TRBD2 (6 bases). V lost 4 bases, J lost 1 base, and 18 bases lay in between. Germline lookup yields CDR1 SGHRS and CDR2 YFSETQ. This CDR3 has 16 amino acids. The CDR3 coding sequence is TGCGCCAGCAGCGGGACCAAAACCGGGGGATCCTACGAGCAGTACTTC. It is translated as CASSGTKTGGSYEQYF.

The rearrangement uses TRBV7-9 and TRBJ1-4; D is undetermined. There are 14 residues in the CDR3. The germline V gene has CDR1 SEHNR and CDR2 FQNEAQ (reference sequence). Trimming pared 1 base from V and 5 bases from J, leaving 8 bases between. The CDR3 region is CASSLGRQNEKLFF. The CDR3 region has the DNA TGTGCCAGCAGCTTAGGGCGGCAAAATGAAAAACTGTTTTTT.

The J gene is TRBJ1-1, the V gene TRBV6-5; D not resolved. With 4 bases removed from V and 5 bases from J, the gap between germline ends came to 14 bases. This CDR3 spans 14 amino acids. Germline V gene data show CDR1 as MNHEY and CDR2 as SVGAGI. Here the CDR3 reads CASSSGNRETEAFF. CDR3 bases: TGTGCCAGCAGTTCGGGAAACCGGGAGACTGAAGCTTTCTTT.